This TCR beta chain was recovered during a study of CD8 T cells in Susac syndrome. Study-wide context: When blood was collected, patients with Susac syndrome were therapy-naive, were taking corticosteroids, or were receiving intravenous immunoglobulin alone.

TEMRA cells underwent FACS enrichment and CD8+ and CD4+ T cells underwent negative isolation. With random hexamers, reverse transcription was performed on about 0.5 to 1 ug of RNA. Multiplex PCR with immunoSEQ amplified the TCR beta CDR3 across 54 Vbeta and 13 Jbeta. TCRdb re-called the immunoSEQ multiplex PCR reads through MiXCR, storing one row per CDR3 protein. The sample holds more than 110,000 distinct CDR3 sequences; approximately 95% are singletons and the top ten take more than 0.14%. This clonotype was seen just once. Germline V gives CDR1 DFQATT, CDR2 SNEGSKA (reference sequence). The CDR3 totals 12 residues. Trimming cost V 3 bases and J 8 bases, with 13 bases left between them.

The receptor's source is a human donor with Susac syndrome. The chain recombines TRBV20-1 with TRBJ1-2; no clear D gene. The specimen was CD4+ T cells from PBMCs. The CDR3 coding sequence is TGCAGTGCTAGGGACTATAGTGAAGGCTACACCTTC. Residues: CSARDYSEGYTF.